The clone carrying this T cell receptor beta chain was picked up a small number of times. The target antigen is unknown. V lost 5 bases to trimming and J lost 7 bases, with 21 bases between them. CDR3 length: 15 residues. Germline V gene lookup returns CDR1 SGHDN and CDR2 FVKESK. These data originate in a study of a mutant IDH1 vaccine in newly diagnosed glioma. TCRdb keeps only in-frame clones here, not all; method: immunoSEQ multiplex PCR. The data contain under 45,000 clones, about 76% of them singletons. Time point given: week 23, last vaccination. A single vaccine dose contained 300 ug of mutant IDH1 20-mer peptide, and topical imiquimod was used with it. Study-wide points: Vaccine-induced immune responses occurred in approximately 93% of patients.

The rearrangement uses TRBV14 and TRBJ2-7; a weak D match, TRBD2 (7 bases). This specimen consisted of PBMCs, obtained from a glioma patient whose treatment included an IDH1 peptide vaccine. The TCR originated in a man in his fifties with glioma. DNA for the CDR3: TGTGCCAGCAGCATATTGGGAGGGGGGCCGCGAGAGCAGTACTTC. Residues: CASSILGGGPREQYF.